Sequencing of this T cell receptor (beta chain) was carried out in a study of blood T cell repertoires in COVID-19. In the study overall: T cells, B-cell-depleted T cells, or PBMCs provided the cDNA or gDNA that served as material.

The germline CDR1 and CDR2 sequences are MGHDK and SYGVNS. V lost 1 base to trimming and J lost 7 bases, with 11 bases between them. The CDR3 loop spans 13 amino acids. In the authors' workflow: It was from reference gene primer amplification that nucleated cell counts were estimated. Clones were read by immunoSEQ multiplex PCR, and TCRdb kept only the in-frame ones, dropping some. V, J and clone size were drawn from that table, and D and trimming were deduced from the DNA. In the table there are 270,000 or so clones, about four fifths of which are singletons. Sequenced sample: peripheral blood. The chain couples TRBV25-1 to TRBJ2-7; a possible D gene is TRBD2 (5 bases). The clonotype comes from a human donor with COVID-19, enrolled during active disease. The donor label of this sample is uncertain. The CDR3 loop reads CASSEFALEEQYF. The CDR3 nucleotides are TGTGCCAGCAGTGAATTCGCACTAGAAGAGCAGTACTTC.